Below, 12 T cell receptor beta chains from the same sample are listed, as sequenced in a study of T-cell reconstitution after alpha-beta-depleted transplantation in children (TCRdb year 2016). The treatment or condition label, read with the paper, signifies: allogeneic hematopoietic cell transplantation with graft depleted of TCRalphabeta T cells and CD19 B cells. Receptor libraries were prepared by PCR. TCRdb lists the instrument as Illumina HiSeq 2500. TCR libraries were prepared with molecular barcoding, using unique molecular identifiers to normalize TCRbeta repertoire quantification. The raw public data were reprocessed by TCRdb itself: fastp quality trimming at Q25, MiXCR clonotype calling, in-frame beta chains only. CDR3 protein duplicates are merged, each entry listing the most common genes and DNA. Present in this sample are about 580,000 distinct CDR3 sequences, 20% to 30% of which were seen just once. The ten top clones hold just over 35% of the sample.

Material: PBMCs, obtained before TCRalphabeta/CD19-depleted stem cell transplant. The receptors stem from a boy under two years old with Wiskott-Aldrich syndrome, due to receive a stem cell transplant.

CDR3 sequence: CASSLAGRTRDRETQYF. The CDR3, as DNA: TGCGCCAGCAGCTTGGCTGGACGCACCAGAGACCGCGAGACCCAGTACTTC. This chain connects TRBV5-1 to TRBJ2-5; D not certain. Germline CDR1 is SGHRS and CDR2 is YFSETQ. V gave up 0 bases and J gave up 5 bases, with 20 bases separating them. CDR3 size: 17 residues. Together with reference TRBV5-1 and TRBJ2-5, the CDR3 gives the full variable domain: KAGVTQTPRYLIKTRGQQVTLSCSPISGHRSVSWYQQTPGQGLQFLFEYFSETQRNKGNFPGRFSGRQFSNSRSEMNVSTLELGDSALYLCASSLAGRTRDRETQYFGPGTRLLVL.

This clonotype has only a few counts. CDR3 sequence (DNA): TGTGCCAGCACCGGGAAGCGGGAGGAAGGGAATGAGCAGTTCTTC. Translating gives CASTGKREEGNEQFF. The rearrangement uses TRBV12-3 or TRBV12-4 and TRBJ2-1; 9 positions match TRBD2. The CDR3 runs to 15 residues. The J segment lost 7 bases and the V segment lost 7 bases, leaving 11 bases of the junction unmatched.

The gene calls are TRBV6-1 and TRBJ2-1; perhaps TRBD1 as D (6 bases). V was trimmed by 6 bases and J by 5 bases, leaving 14 bases between them. CDR1 is MNHNS and CDR2 is SASEGT in the germline V gene. The CDR3 loop spans 14 amino acids. CDR3 region: CASRGKRDNNEQFF. The DNA of the CDR3 is TGTGCCAGCAGGGGAAAACGGGACAACAATGAGCAGTTCTTC.

This clonotype was recorded a few times. The rearrangement uses TRBV5-1 and TRBJ1-1; 9 bases agree with TRBD1. The CDR3 has 16 amino acids. Germline loops: CDR1 SGHRS, CDR2 YFSETQ. V trimming: 2 bases; J trimming: 4 bases; junction bases outside the gene matches: 9. CDR3 in amino acids: CASSLNPSTGGTEAFF. The CDR3 DNA is TGCGCCAGCAGCTTAAATCCATCGACAGGGGGCACTGAAGCTTTCTTT.

The gene calls are TRBV10-3 and TRBJ1-2; D remains ambiguous. The ends were cut back, 0 bases at V and 8 bases at J, with 4 bases in the middle. The CDR3 runs to 11 residues. CDR1 and CDR2 from the germline V gene are ENHRY and SYGVKD. CDR3 nucleotides: TGTGCCATCAGTGAGTCGAGCGGCTACACCTTC. It yields the protein CAISESSGYTF.

The rearrangement uses TRBV20-1 and TRBJ1-1; no reliable D call. V lost 3 bases and J 7 bases, leaving 12 bases between the germline ends. Germline lookup yields CDR1 DFQATT and CDR2 SNEGSKA (reference sequence). The CDR3 covers 12 residues. Here the CDR3 reads CSASRLMGEAFF. As DNA, the CDR3 is TGCAGTGCTAGTCGTTTAATGGGTGAAGCTTTCTTT.

This sequence joins TRBV4-2 and TRBJ2-1; no reliable D call. The CDR3 contains 14 residues. Between the trimmed V and J ends, which lost 3 bases and 3 bases, there was a span of 9 bases. Germline lookup yields CDR1 LGHNA and CDR2 YNFKEQ. The CDR3 loop reads CASSHPGLYNEQFF. The CDR3 nucleotides read TGTGCCAGCAGCCACCCTGGCCTCTACAATGAGCAGTTCTTC.

The V gene is TRBV2, the J gene TRBJ2-7; the D gene is possibly TRBD2 (6 bases). The CDR3 extends over 14 amino acids. Germline loops: CDR1 SNHLY, CDR2 FYNNEI. V lost 6 bases and J lost 5, with 17 bases in between. The CDR3: CASSPGLLPHEQYF. DNA of the CDR3: TGTGCCAGCAGCCCGGGACTCCTCCCCCACGAGCAGTACTTC.

The chain has TRBV4-1 and TRBJ2-5; D gene uncertain. The CDR3 length is 13 residues. The germline V gene encodes CDR1 MGHRA and CDR2 YSYEKL. Trimming pared 0 bases from V and 11 bases from J, leaving 13 bases between. Here the CDR3 DNA reads TGCGCCAGCAGCCAAGATGTTCGAGGTTCGCAGTACTTC. It codes for CASSQDVRGSQYF.

V gene TRBV29-1 combines with J gene TRBJ2-1; TRBD2 matches 8 bases. V was pared by 5 bases and J by 4 bases, with 1 base of the junction left unmatched. The germline CDR1 and CDR2 sequences are SQVTM and ANQGSEA. The CDR3 has 12 residues. The CDR3 loop reads CSVTSGYNEQFF. The DNA of the CDR3 is TGCAGCGTTACTAGCGGATACAATGAGCAGTTCTTC.

This clonotype appeared a few times. The V and J genes are TRBV20-1 and TRBJ1-5; 8 bases are shared with TRBD1. The CDR3 is 16 amino acids. V lost 6 bases and J lost 2; bases outside the gene matches: 12. CDR1 is DFQATT and CDR2 is SNEGSKA in the germline V gene (reference sequence). The CDR3: CSARTGKGSGNQPQHF. The CDR3 DNA is TGCAGTGCAAGGACAGGGAAAGGTTCGGGCAATCAGCCCCAGCATTTT.

In this sample, this clonotype turned up once. The rearrangement links TRBV5-1 to TRBJ2-3; D gene ambiguous. Trimming left V 0 bases short and J 2 bases short, with 7 bases between. Per germline, CDR1 SGHRS and CDR2 YFSETQ. CDR3 length: 14 residues. This CDR3 reads CASSLDGDTDTQYF. In DNA form, the CDR3 reads TGCGCCAGCAGCTTGGACGGCGACACAGATACGCAGTATTTT. Full variable domain (outside the CDR3, taken from reference TRBV5-1 and TRBJ2-3): KAGVTQTPRYLIKTRGQQVTLSCSPISGHRSVSWYQQTPGQGLQFLFEYFSETQRNKGNFPGRFSGRQFSNSRSEMNVSTLELGDSALYLCASSLDGDTDTQYFGPGTRLTVL.